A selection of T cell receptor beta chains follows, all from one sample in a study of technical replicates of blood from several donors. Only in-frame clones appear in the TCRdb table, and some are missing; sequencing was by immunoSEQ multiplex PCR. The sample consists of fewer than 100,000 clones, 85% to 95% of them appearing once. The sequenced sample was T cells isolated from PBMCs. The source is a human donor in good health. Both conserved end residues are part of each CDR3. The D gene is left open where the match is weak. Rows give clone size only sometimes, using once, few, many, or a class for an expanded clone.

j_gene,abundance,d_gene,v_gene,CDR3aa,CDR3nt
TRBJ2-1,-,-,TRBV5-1,CASSLPGQDNEQFF,TGCGCCAGCAGCCTACCGGGACAAGACAATGAGCAGTTCTTC
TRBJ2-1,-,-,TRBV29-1,CSVLTGLHNEQFF,TGCAGCGTACTAACAGGGCTACACAATGAGCAGTTCTTC
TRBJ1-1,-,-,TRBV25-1,CASSEFTVSGTEAFF,TGTGCCAGCAGTGAATTTACTGTATCCGGCACTGAAGCTTTCTTT
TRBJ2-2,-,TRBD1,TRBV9,CASSVSSGTVHTGELFF,TGTGCCAGCAGCGTAAGTTCCGGGACAGTACACACCGGGGAGCTGTTTTTT
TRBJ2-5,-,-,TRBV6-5,CASSLVFAETQYF,TGTGCCAGCAGTTTAGTATTTGCAGAGACCCAGTACTTC
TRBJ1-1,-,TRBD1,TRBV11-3,CASSAGQGKLTEAFF,TGTGCCAGCAGCGCCGGACAGGGCAAATTGACTGAAGCTTTCTTT
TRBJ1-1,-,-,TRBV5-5,CASSLLDSNTEAFF,TGTGCCAGCAGCTTGCTTGACTCTAACACTGAAGCTTTCTTT
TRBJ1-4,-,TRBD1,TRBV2,CASSLQGINEKLFF,TGTGCCAGCAGCCTACAGGGGATTAATGAAAAACTGTTTTTT
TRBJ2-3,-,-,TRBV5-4,CASSLAAGTSTDTQYF,TGTGCCAGCAGCTTGGCCGCAGGGACTAGCACAGATACGCAGTATTTT
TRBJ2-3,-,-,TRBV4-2,CASSQIMSGSTDTQYF,TGTGCCAGCAGCCAGATAATGAGCGGGAGCACAGATACGCAGTATTTT
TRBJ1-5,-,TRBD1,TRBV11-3,CASRPGTGLRQSSQPQHF,TGTGCCAGCAGGCCCGGGACAGGGTTGAGACAAAGCTCTCAGCCCCAGCATTTT
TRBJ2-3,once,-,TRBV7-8,CASSLDMGRDTQYF,TGTGCCAGCAGCTTAGATATGGGGAGGGATACGCAGTATTTT
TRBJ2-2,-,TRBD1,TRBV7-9,CASSIGQGSAGELFF,TGTGCCAGCAGCATTGGACAGGGATCGGCCGGGGAGCTGTTTTTT
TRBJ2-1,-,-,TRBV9,CASSVGSGNNEQFF,TGTGCCAGCAGCGTTGGTAGCGGCAACAATGAGCAGTTCTTC
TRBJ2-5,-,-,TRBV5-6,CASSVSRLETQYF,TGTGCCAGCAGCGTGAGTCGCTTGGAGACCCAGTACTTC
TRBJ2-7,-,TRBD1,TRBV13,CASSLQGLQQYF,TGTGCCAGCAGTTTACAGGGGTTACAGCAGTACTTC
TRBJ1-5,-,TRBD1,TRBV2,CASSLDRVNNQPQHF,TGTGCCAGCAGTCTAGACAGGGTCAACAATCAGCCCCAGCATTTT
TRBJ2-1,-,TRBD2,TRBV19,CASRSLAGRLEQFF,TGTGCCAGTCGGTCACTAGCGGGAAGGCTTGAGCAGTTCTTC
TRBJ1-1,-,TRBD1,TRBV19,CASSIGTGGLGTEAFF,TGTGCCAGTAGTATCGGGACAGGGGGCCTGGGGACTGAAGCTTTCTTT
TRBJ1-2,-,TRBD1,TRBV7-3,CASSPTGTGLGYTF,TGTGCCAGCAGCCCGACCGGGACAGGGCTCGGCTACACCTTC
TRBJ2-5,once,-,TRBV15,CATSRDLGGGETQYF,TGTGCCACCAGCAGAGACCTGGGGGGTGGAGAGACCCAGTACTTC
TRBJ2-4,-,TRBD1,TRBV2,CASSQGAGNIQYF,TGTGCCAGCAGCCAGGGGGCGGGGAACATTCAGTACTTC
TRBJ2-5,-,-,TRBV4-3,CASSQDGYGQETQYF,TGCGCCAGCAGCCAAGATGGGTACGGGCAAGAGACCCAGTACTTC
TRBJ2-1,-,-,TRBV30,CAWSVRQRNEQFF,TGTGCCTGGAGTGTACGGCAGCGAAATGAGCAGTTCTTC
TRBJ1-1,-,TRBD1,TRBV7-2,CASSSGQGAMDTEAFF,TGTGCCAGCAGCTCGGGACAGGGGGCTATGGACACTGAAGCTTTCTTT
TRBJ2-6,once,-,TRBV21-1,CASSTAGANVLTF,TGTGCCAGCAGCACCGCGGGGGCCAACGTCCTGACTTTC
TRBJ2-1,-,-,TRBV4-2,CASSQEGVGYNEQFF,TGTGCCAGCAGCCAAGAAGGGGTTGGATACAATGAGCAGTTCTTC
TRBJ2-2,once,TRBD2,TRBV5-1,CASRSSGATGELFF,TGCGCCAGCAGGTCTAGCGGGGCCACCGGGGAGCTGTTTTTT
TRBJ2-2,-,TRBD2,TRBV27,CASSLGSGVTGELFF,TGTGCCAGCAGTTTGGGTAGCGGGGTCACCGGGGAGCTGTTTTTT
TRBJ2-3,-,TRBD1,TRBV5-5,CASSLHLGQGRTDTQYF,TGTGCCAGCAGCTTACACTTGGGACAGGGGCGCACAGATACGCAGTATTTT
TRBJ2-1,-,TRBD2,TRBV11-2,CASSLLTSGRIEQFF,TGTGCCAGCAGCTTATTAACTAGCGGGAGGATTGAGCAGTTCTTC
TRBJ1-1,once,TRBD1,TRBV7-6,CASSLTGTGGTEAFF,TGTGCCAGCAGCTTAACTGGGACAGGGGGGACTGAAGCTTTCTTT
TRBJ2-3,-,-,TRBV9,CASSVGQDTQYF,TGTGCCAGCAGCGTAGGGCAAGATACGCAGTATTTT
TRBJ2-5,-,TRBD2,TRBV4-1,CASSLTSGSQETQYF,TGCGCCAGCAGCCTGACTAGCGGGTCCCAAGAGACCCAGTACTTC
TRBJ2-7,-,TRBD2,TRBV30,CAWRPSGSYEQYF,TGTGCCTGGCGACCTAGCGGAAGTTACGAGCAGTACTTC
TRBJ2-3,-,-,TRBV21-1,CASSPAKEEQGVTDTQYF,TGTGCCAGCAGCCCAGCAAAAGAGGAACAGGGTGTTACAGATACGCAGTATTTT
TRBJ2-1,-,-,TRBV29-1,CSVRERAQRNNEQFF,TGCAGCGTTCGAGAGCGGGCCCAGCGAAACAATGAGCAGTTCTTC
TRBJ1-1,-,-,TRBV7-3,CASSLSPDTEAFF,TGTGCCAGCAGCTTAAGCCCGGACACTGAAGCTTTCTTT
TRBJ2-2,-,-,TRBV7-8,CASRRERGTGELFF,TGTGCCAGCAGGCGGGAAAGGGGTACCGGGGAGCTGTTTTTT
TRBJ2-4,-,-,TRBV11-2,CASSPGIIAKNIQYF,TGTGCCAGCAGCCCCGGGATCATAGCCAAAAACATTCAGTACTTC
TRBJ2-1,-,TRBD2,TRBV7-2,CASSSGLAGRDFF,TGTGCCAGCAGCTCCGGACTAGCGGGACGAGATTTCTTC
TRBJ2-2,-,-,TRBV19,CASRGTNTGELFF,TGTGCCAGCCGGGGAACGAACACCGGGGAGCTGTTTTTT
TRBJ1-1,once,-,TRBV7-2,CASSLTKNTEAFF,TGTGCCAGCAGCTTAACAAAGAACACTGAAGCTTTCTTT
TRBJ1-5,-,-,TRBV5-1,CASSLEGVGNQPQHF,TGCGCCAGCAGCTTGGAAGGGGTCGGCAATCAGCCCCAGCATTTT
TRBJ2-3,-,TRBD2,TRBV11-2,CASSLGFSGPSTDTQYF,TGTGCCAGCAGCTTAGGGTTTAGCGGGCCTAGCACAGATACGCAGTATTTT
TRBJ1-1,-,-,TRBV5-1,CASSPGGAGRTEAFF,TGCGCCAGCAGCCCGGGAGGCGCGGGGCGCACTGAAGCTTTCTTT
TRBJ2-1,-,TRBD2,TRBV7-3,CASSPFIAGGAKDNEQFF,TGTGCCAGCAGCCCCTTTATAGCGGGAGGTGCTAAGGACAATGAGCAGTTCTTC
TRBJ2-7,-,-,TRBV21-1,CASSNSGRPTYEQYF,TGTGCCAGCAGCAATAGCGGGAGACCCACCTACGAGCAGTACTTC
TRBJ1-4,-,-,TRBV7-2,CASSRGLEEKLFF,TGTGCCAGCAGTAGAGGGCTGGAGGAAAAACTGTTTTTT
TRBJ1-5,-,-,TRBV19,CASRKTADNQPQHF,TGTGCCAGTAGAAAGACAGCCGACAATCAGCCCCAGCATTTT
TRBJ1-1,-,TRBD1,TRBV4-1,CASSRVDRVYSEAFF,TGCGCCAGCAGCCGAGTAGACAGGGTATATTCTGAAGCTTTCTTT
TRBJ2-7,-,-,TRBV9,CASSGTQGSQQYF,TGTGCCAGCAGCGGGACACAGGGCTCCCAGCAGTACTTC
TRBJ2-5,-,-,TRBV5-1,CASSHASGSGETQYF,TGCGCCAGCAGCCACGCGTCGGGGAGCGGAGAGACCCAGTACTTC
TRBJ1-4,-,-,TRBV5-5,CASSLAPRESNEKLFF,TGTGCCAGCAGCTTGGCCCCCAGGGAAAGTAATGAAAAACTGTTTTTT
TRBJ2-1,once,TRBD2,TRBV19,CASRLAGEYEQFF,TGTGCCAGCCGACTAGCGGGAGAGTATGAGCAGTTCTTC
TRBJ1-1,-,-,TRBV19,CAIGRGDTEAFF,TGTGCCATCGGGAGGGGAGACACTGAAGCTTTCTTT
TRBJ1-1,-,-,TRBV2,CASSLLTDRAFF,TGTGCCAGCAGCCTCCTGACAGATAGGGCTTTCTTT
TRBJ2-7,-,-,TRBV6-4,CASSIAQGPSILYEQYF,TGTGCCAGCAGTATCGCCCAGGGGCCTTCTATCCTCTACGAGCAGTACTTC
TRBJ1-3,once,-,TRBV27,CASSLRWSYGNTIYF,TGTGCCAGCAGTTTACGGTGGAGTTACGGAAACACCATATATTTT
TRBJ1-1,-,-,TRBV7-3,CASSARGNTEAFF,TGTGCCAGCAGCGCACGGGGGAACACTGAAGCTTTCTTT